The sequence of this T cell receptor (beta chain) was determined in a study of shared clonotypes between healthy human individuals. With respect to this clone: Its target is unknown.

Study conclusions and caveats: Generation probabilities were higher for clonotypes shared across all four sorted-subset donors than for unshared ones. The study generally estimated greater richness for naive than memory subsets.

From germline, CDR1 is KGHSH and CDR2 LQKENI. V lost 0 bases and J 6 bases, leaving 10 bases between the germline ends. CDR3 length: 14 residues. Clones were read by immunoSEQ multiplex PCR, and TCRdb kept only the in-frame ones, dropping some. The sample holds around 2.5 million clones, roughly 93% seen once. Specimen: naive CD4+ T cells from PBMCs. The subset was: CD45RA+ positively selected. This chain connects TRBV18 to TRBJ2-3; D remains unclear. The sequence derives from a man aged 18 to 30 in good health. Some clones in this sample may be carry-over from other donors' samples. CDR3 loop: CASSPPGRSDTQYF. The CDR3, as DNA: TGTGCCAGCTCACCACCCGGACGTTCGGATACGCAGTATTTT.